Given below is one T cell receptor beta chain in context. This clone was seen only once. Its specific antigen is unknown. It has no much larger one-base neighbor in the sample; base qualities were not kept. The CDR3 sequence holds 13 residues, the cysteine and phenylalanine included. The read is trimmed to its CDR3 DNA, 39 bases read in frame from base 1. V and J are trimmed by 7 bases and 1 base, and the gene matches miss 2 bases of the junction. According to the germline V gene, CDR1 reads SGHRS and CDR2 reads YFSETQ. The protocol used for the library was the immunoSEQ multiplex PCR assay. RNA was extracted from all samples and reverse transcribed into cDNA as template for TCR sequencing. SuperScript III was used for first-strand cDNA synthesis, primed with a 2:1 mix of oligo-dT and random hexamers. Amplification bias was assessed with a synthetic immune receptor repertoire, and residual bias was removed computationally. The authors' pipeline ran thus. Raw reads were preprocessed to remove errors, and CDR3 was defined according to IMGT conventions as the region from the conserved cysteine to phenylalanine. Clonality was calculated as 1 minus Shannon entropy normalized by log2 of the number of productive unique TCRs. Whether each scalp clone was CD4 or CD8 was inferred by checking scalp TCRbeta sequences against the CD4 and CD8 repertoires from sorted blood. What TCRdb holds here is the immuneACCESS table cut down to in-frame rearrangements. Part of the clones is not present; checked against another copy, under half of the missing clones reflect an unresolved V gene, and the others are unexplained. D and trimming come from the DNA, and the V and J calls and clone size come from that table. The sample table contains some 95,000 clones; only one count was recorded for over 40% of them. The ten biggest clones cover 0.7% to 0.95% of the sample.

This specimen belongs to a study of CD8+ T cells in alopecia areata (dated by TCRdb to 2016 to 2019). Turning to the overall study: Treated patients were enrolled in an open-label pilot trial of oral tofacitinib at 5 to 10 mg twice daily for moderate-to-severe alopecia areata. Tofacitinib was given for 6 to 18 months, followed by 6 months of follow-up off drug to assess delayed response and recurrence. To study T cell clonal expansion in alopecia areata, the researchers applied high-throughput TCRbeta sequencing to both the C3H/HeJ mouse model and human patients. In humans, TCRbeta sequencing was performed on scalp tissue and on sorted CD4+ and CD8+ peripheral blood T cells from healthy controls and from patients with patchy or totalis/universalis alopecia areata. Patients on tofacitinib were biopsied at baseline and after 4 and 24 weeks of treatment, and several of the patients also had a later scalp biopsy. Scalp clonality was compared across normal scalp (n=4), patchy alopecia areata scalp (n=8), and alopecia totalis/universalis scalp (n=8). RNA was extracted with the PAXgene miRNA kit for fixed scalp, the miRNeasy kit for PBMCs, and the RNeasy kit for mouse skin. TCRbeta CDR3 regions were amplified by immunoSEQ multiplex PCR with 35 Vbeta forward and 13 Jbeta reverse primers. General findings and caveats noted by the study authors: Compared with mice, TCR sequences shared between patients were less clear, possibly partly because of HLA diversity across the patient population. Resident alphabeta T cells in normal human skin are also sequenced, complicating scalp TCR repertoire analysis, unlike mouse skin dominated by gammadelta T cells. Lesional scalp, especially in alopecia totalis/universalis, showed higher clonality and more expanded CD8+ clones than normal scalp, suggesting antigenic drive.

From alopecia areata patients, peripheral blood was collected along with lesional scalp punch biopsies. PBMCs were isolated by density centrifugation and stained for CD3, CD4 and CD8, and CD4+ and CD8+ T cells were sorted on a FACSAria. The sequencing sample was made of CD4+ T cells sorted from blood. The clonotype was recovered from a human donor with alopecia areata. The rearranged chain carries TRBV5-1 and TRBJ2-5; TRBD1 agrees with 9 junctional bases. The nucleotide sequence reads as follows: TGCGCCAGCGGGGACAGGGTCCAAGAGACCCAGTACTTC. Its amino acids are CASGDRVQETQYF.